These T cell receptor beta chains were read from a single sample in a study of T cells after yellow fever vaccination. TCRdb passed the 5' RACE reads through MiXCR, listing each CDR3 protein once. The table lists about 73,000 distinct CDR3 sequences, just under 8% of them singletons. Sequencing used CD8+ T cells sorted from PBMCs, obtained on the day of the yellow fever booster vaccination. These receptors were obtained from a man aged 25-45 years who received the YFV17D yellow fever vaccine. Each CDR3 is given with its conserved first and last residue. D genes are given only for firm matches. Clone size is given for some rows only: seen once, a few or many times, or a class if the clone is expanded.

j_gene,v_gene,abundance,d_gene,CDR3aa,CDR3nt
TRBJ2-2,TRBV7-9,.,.,CASSLSPGDVFPGELFF,TGTGCCAGCAGCTTATCCCCAGGGGATGTCTTCCCCGGGGAGCTGTTTTTT
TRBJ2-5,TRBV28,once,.,CAGSFPGETQYF,TGTGCCGGCAGTTTCCCAGGAGAGACCCAGTACTTC
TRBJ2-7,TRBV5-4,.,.,CASSRLPYTGNTYEQYF,TGTGCCAGCAGCCGACTACCCTATACAGGGAACACCTACGAGCAGTACTTC
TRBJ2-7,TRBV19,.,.,CASTSPSGTKSPYEQYF,TGTGCCAGTACCTCCCCTTCTGGGACAAAGAGTCCCTACGAGCAGTACTTC
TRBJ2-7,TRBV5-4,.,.,CASSFEYYEQYF,TGTGCCAGCAGCTTTGAATACTACGAGCAGTACTTC
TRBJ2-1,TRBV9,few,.,CASSGPSGGSNEQFF,TGTGCCAGCAGCGGCCCCAGCGGAGGGTCCAATGAGCAGTTCTTC
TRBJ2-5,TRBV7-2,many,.,CASSLGLGSQETQYF,TGTGCCAGCAGCTTAGGTCTTGGCAGTCAAGAGACCCAGTACTTC
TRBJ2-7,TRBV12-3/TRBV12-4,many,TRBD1,CASTWGQGGSYEQYF,TGTGCCAGCACTTGGGGACAGGGGGGATCCTACGAGCAGTACTTC
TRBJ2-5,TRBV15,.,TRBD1,CATSRSSGTDQETQYF,TGTGCCACCAGCAGATCTTCCGGGACAGACCAAGAGACCCAGTACTTC
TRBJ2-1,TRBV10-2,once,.,CASSRFDSSYNAQFF,TGCGCCAGCAGTCGATTCGACAGCTCCTACAATGCGCAGTTCTTC
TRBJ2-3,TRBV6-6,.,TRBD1,CASTGQGGDTQYF,TGTGCCAGCACGGGACAGGGGGGAGATACGCAGTATTTT
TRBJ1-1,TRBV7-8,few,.,CASSLGGAVTEAFF,TGTGCCAGCAGCTTAGGGGGAGCCGTCACTGAAGCTTTCTTT
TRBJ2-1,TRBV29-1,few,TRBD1,CSVDSDRVVNEQFF,TGCAGCGTAGATTCGGACAGGGTAGTCAATGAGCAGTTCTTC
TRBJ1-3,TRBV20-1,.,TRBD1,CSARVTGTSGNTIYF,TGCAGTGCTAGGGTGACAGGGACCTCTGGAAACACCATATATTTT
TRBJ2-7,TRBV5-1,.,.,CASSLVADSPYEQYF,TGCGCCAGCAGCTTGGTCGCCGATAGCCCCTACGAGCAGTACTTC
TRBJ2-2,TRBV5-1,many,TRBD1,CASSLEGTGVSGELFF,TGCGCCAGCAGCTTGGAAGGGACAGGGGTGTCCGGGGAGCTGTTTTTT
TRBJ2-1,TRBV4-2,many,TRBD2,CASSRDTSGDNEQFF,TGTGCCAGCAGCCGAGATACTAGCGGAGACAATGAGCAGTTCTTC
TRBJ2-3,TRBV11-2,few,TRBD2,CASSSVLADSTDTQYF,TGTGCCAGCAGCTCGGTACTAGCGGATAGCACAGATACGCAGTATTTT
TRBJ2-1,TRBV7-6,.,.,CASSIRQTLYNEQFF,TGTGCCAGCAGCATCCGACAGACCCTATACAATGAGCAGTTCTTC
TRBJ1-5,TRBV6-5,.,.,CASGHGNQPQHF,TGTGCCAGTGGACACGGAAATCAGCCCCAGCATTTT
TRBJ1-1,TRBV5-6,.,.,CASSDAGSGAEAFF,TGTGCCAGCAGCGATGCAGGTTCGGGGGCTGAAGCTTTCTTT
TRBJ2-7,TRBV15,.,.,CATSRPGARYEQYF,TGTGCCACCAGCAGACCGGGGGCGCGCTACGAGCAGTACTTC
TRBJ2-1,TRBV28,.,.,CASSLSGGTYNEQFF,TGTGCCAGCAGTTTATCCGGAGGGACCTACAATGAGCAGTTCTTC
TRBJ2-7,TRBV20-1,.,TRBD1,CSARPNRDRGSYEQYF,TGCAGTGCTAGACCCAACCGGGACAGGGGGTCCTACGAGCAGTACTTC
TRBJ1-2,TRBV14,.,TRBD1,CASSQTTGGRYGYTF,TGTGCCAGCAGCCAAACCACAGGGGGCCGATATGGCTACACCTTC
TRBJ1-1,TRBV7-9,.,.,CASSRQNTEAFF,TGTGCCAGCAGTCGACAGAACACTGAAGCTTTCTTT
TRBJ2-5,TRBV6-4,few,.,CASIKEETQYF,TGTGCCAGCATTAAGGAAGAGACCCAGTACTTC
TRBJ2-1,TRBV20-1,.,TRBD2,CSAQLAPYNEQFF,TGCAGTGCACAACTAGCGCCCTACAATGAGCAGTTCTTC
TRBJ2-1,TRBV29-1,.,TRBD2,CSFWTSGRRNEQFF,TGCAGCTTCTGGACTAGCGGGAGACGTAATGAGCAGTTCTTC
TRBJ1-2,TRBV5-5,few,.,CASSLETGGSGYTF,TGTGCCAGCAGCTTGGAGACAGGCGGTTCAGGCTACACCTTC
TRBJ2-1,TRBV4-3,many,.,CASSQVEGPYNEQFF,TGCGCCAGCAGCCAAGTAGAGGGGCCCTACAATGAGCAGTTCTTC
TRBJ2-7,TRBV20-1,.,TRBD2,CSAREVSSYEQYF,TGCAGTGCTCGGGAGGTCAGCTCCTACGAGCAGTACTTC
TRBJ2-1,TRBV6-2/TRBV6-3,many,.,CASSFGRTNEQFF,TGTGCCAGCAGTTTTGGCAGAACCAATGAGCAGTTCTTC
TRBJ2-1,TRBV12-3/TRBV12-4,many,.,CASSQESYNEQFF,TGTGCCAGCAGTCAAGAATCCTACAATGAGCAGTTCTTC